These 7 T cell receptor beta chains originate from one sample sequenced in a study of beta chain features in type 1 diabetes. The antigens for these receptors are not known. TCRB transcripts that were expressed got sequenced, as all of the isolated RNA had been reverse transcribed. Profiling relied on immunoSEQ multiplex PCR, and the TCRdb table lists in-frame clones only, not all of them. Of fewer than 300,000 clones in the sample, about 20% were seen once. Points from the study as a whole: Patients with Type 1 diabetes showed moderately but significantly shorter TCRB CDR3s in all four CD4+ subsets.

Sequencing used naive CD4+ T cells from blood. Source of these receptors: a woman aged 40-49 years with type 1 diabetes.

This clone has only a few counts. V and J are TRBV4-3 and TRBJ1-2, with D perhaps TRBD1 (6 bases). Germline-derived CDR1 and CDR2 are LGHNA and YSLEER. Trimming cost V 0 bases and J 4 bases, with 18 bases left between them. The CDR3 consists of 17 residues. CDR3 sequence reads: CASSQDPTGSGGYGYTF. The CDR3 coding sequence is TGCGCCAGCAGCCAAGACCCCACAGGGAGTGGCGGCTATGGCTACACCTTC.

The chain has TRBV2 and TRBJ2-3; D is perhaps TRBD1 (6 bases). The CDR3 has 13 amino acids. Trimming took off 6 bases at V and 5 bases at J, with 12 bases between the two ends. CDR1 is SNHLY and CDR2 is FYNNEI in the germline V gene. The CDR3 coding sequence is TGTGCCAGCAGGACAGGATCGGGAGATACGCAGTATTTT. Its protein product is CASRTGSGDTQYF.

In its sample, this clone was seen a few times. This sequence joins TRBV27 and TRBJ2-5, with D perhaps matching TRBD2 (6 bases). The V gene lost 3 bases and the J gene lost 7 bases, with 21 bases spanning the gap. The CDR3 loop spans 16 amino acids. Germline V gives CDR1 MNHEY, CDR2 SMNVEV (reference sequence). CDR3 nucleotide sequence: TGTGCCAGCAGTTTCGATCCGGGATCGTTCGGGGGGACCCAGTACTTC. Amino acids: CASSFDPGSFGGTQYF.

The sample holds a few counts of this clone. The chain carries TRBV2 and TRBJ2-3; the match to TRBD1 covers 7 bases. V lost 5 bases, J lost 4 bases, and 9 bases stayed unmatched. The CDR3 length is 15 residues. Germline assignment: CDR1 SNHLY and CDR2 FYNNEI. The CDR3 coding sequence is TGTGCCAGCAGTCCGGACAGGCTGGGGGCAGATACGCAGTATTTT. Encoded protein: CASSPDRLGADTQYF.

The chain uses TRBV5-1 and TRBJ2-1; 9 bases are a match to TRBD2. This CDR3 is built from 16 residues. CDR1 SGHRS and CDR2 YFSETQ come from the germline V gene. V lost 6 bases and J lost 0; bases outside the gene matches: 7. The CDR3 region is CASTPGLASSYNEQFF. In nucleotides, the CDR3 is TGCGCCAGCACCCCCGGACTAGCGAGCTCCTACAATGAGCAGTTCTTC.

The chain carries TRBV9 and TRBJ1-1; D gene unclear. V shed 4 bases and J shed 3 bases, with 10 bases lying between them. The CDR3 is 13 residues long. CDR1 and CDR2 from the germline V gene are SGDLS and YYNGEE. CDR3: CASSPLSDTEAFF. In DNA, the CDR3 is TGTGCCAGCAGCCCCTTATCGGACACTGAAGCTTTCTTT.

The CDR3 region is CATSRQGAMDEQYF. For the CDR3, the DNA is TGTGCCACCAGCAGGCAGGGGGCGATGGACGAGCAGTACTTC. The V call is TRBV15, the J call TRBJ2-7, with TRBD1 identical over 8 bases. The length of the CDR3 is 14 residues. CDR1 is LNHNV, CDR2 YYDKDF, per germline (reference sequence). V lost 3 bases, J lost 5 bases, and 6 bases stayed unmatched.